A selection of T cell receptor beta chains follows, all from one sample in a study of blood T cell repertoires in COVID-19. Assay: immunoSEQ multiplex PCR; the TCRdb copy retains only in-frame clones and omits some. The table records approximately 90,000 clones, 84% of them present only once. The material sequenced was peripheral blood. The receptors come from a man aged 60-69 years with acute or convalescent COVID-19. The CDR3 runs from the conserved cysteine through the conserved F or W. The D gene is left open where the match is weak. Only some rows state a clone size, as once, few, many or a class for expanded clones.

j_call	v_call	cdr3_length	clone_size	d_call	cdr3_aa	cdr3_nt
TRBJ2-1	TRBV5-4	18	NA	TRBD2	CASSLGLAGGPKYNEQFF	TGTGCCAGCAGCTTGGGACTAGCGGGGGGGCCTAAGTACAATGAGCAGTTCTTC
TRBJ1-3	TRBV18	14	NA	NA	CASSPGISGNTIYF	TGTGCCAGCTCGCCCGGGATCTCTGGAAACACCATATATTTT
TRBJ1-2	TRBV2	14	NA	TRBD1	CASIGQVFNYGYTF	TGTGCCAGCATCGGACAGGTCTTTAACTATGGCTACACCTTC
TRBJ2-1	TRBV4-2	18	NA	TRBD2	CASSQGFRASGGQGEQFF	TGTGCCAGCAGCCAAGGCTTTAGGGCTAGCGGGGGGCAAGGTGAGCAGTTCTTC
TRBJ1-1	TRBV18	15	NA	TRBD1	CASSSTTGGIAEAFF	TGTGCCAGCTCATCAACGACAGGGGGCATCGCTGAAGCTTTCTTT
TRBJ2-1	TRBV7-2	15	NA	TRBD2	CASSLGAGEVYEQFF	TGTGCCAGCAGCTTAGGGGCGGGGGAGGTATATGAGCAGTTCTTC
TRBJ2-1	TRBV11-2	14	NA	TRBD2	CASSLRASGGGQFF	TGTGCCAGCAGCTTAAGAGCAAGCGGGGGAGGGCAGTTCTTC
TRBJ1-3	TRBV6-5	15	NA	NA	CASSYRAGSGNTIYF	TGTGCCAGCAGTTATCGAGCTGGCTCTGGAAACACCATATATTTT
TRBJ1-1	TRBV5-1	14	NA	NA	CASSTGQINTEAFF	TGCGCCAGCAGCACCGGACAGATTAACACTGAAGCTTTCTTT
TRBJ2-2	TRBV7-8	15	NA	NA	CASSFRTGNTGELFF	TGTGCCAGCAGCTTTAGAACCGGGAACACCGGGGAGCTGTTTTTT
TRBJ2-2	TRBV29-1	17	NA	TRBD2	CSVAGVAGVSNTGELFF	TGCAGCGTTGCCGGGGTAGCGGGGGTGTCGAACACCGGGGAGCTGTTTTTT
TRBJ1-2	TRBV6-6	15	NA	NA	CASSYSNRQGSGYTF	TGTGCCAGCAGTTACTCGAATCGGCAGGGCTCTGGCTACACCTTC
TRBJ2-1	TRBV4-3	16	NA	TRBD2	CASSQGSSGGAREQFF	TGCGCCAGCAGCCAAGGGTCTAGCGGGGGAGCTAGGGAGCAGTTCTTC
TRBJ1-6	TRBV5-6	17	NA	NA	CASSLSSTGSYNSPLHF	TGTGCCAGCAGCTTGAGCTCAACGGGCTCCTATAATTCACCCCTCCACTTT
TRBJ1-3	TRBV6-5	15	once	NA	CASSYSSRAGNTIYF	TGTGCCAGCAGTTACTCGAGCAGGGCTGGAAACACCATATATTTT
TRBJ1-1	TRBV6-1	15	NA	TRBD1	CASSQGTGEGTEAFF	TGTGCCAGCAGCCAGGGGACAGGAGAGGGCACTGAAGCTTTCTTT
TRBJ2-3	TRBV9	17	NA	NA	CASSPKPLKLSTDTQYF	TGTGCCAGCAGCCCAAAACCCCTGAAGCTAAGCACAGATACGCAGTATTTT
TRBJ1-5	TRBV19	16	NA	NA	CASSIWGGGSNQPQHF	TGTGCCAGTAGTATCTGGGGCGGGGGTAGCAATCAGCCCCAGCATTTT
TRBJ2-3	TRBV11-3	15	NA	TRBD1	CASSPRQGATDTQYF	TGTGCCAGCAGCCCCAGACAGGGGGCAACAGATACGCAGTATTTT
TRBJ1-6	TRBV5-5	17	NA	NA	CASSPSTASSYNSPLHF	TGTGCCAGCAGCCCTTCGACAGCGAGCTCCTATAATTCACCCCTCCACTTT
TRBJ1-1	TRBV19	12	NA	NA	CASNGGWAEAFF	TGTGCCAGTAATGGGGGGTGGGCTGAAGCTTTCTTT
TRBJ1-5	TRBV2	13	once	NA	CASSRQTNQPQHF	TGTGCCAGCAGCCGACAGACCAATCAGCCCCAGCATTTT
TRBJ1-1	TRBV2	13	NA	NA	CASTGQMNTEAFF	TGTGCCAGCACAGGACAGATGAACACTGAAGCTTTCTTT
TRBJ1-2	TRBV2	13	NA	NA	CASSENRNYGYTF	TGTGCCAGCAGTGAAAACAGAAACTATGGCTACACCTTC
TRBJ2-2	TRBV7-6	18	NA	TRBD2	CASSPRLSSGAYTGELFF	TGTGCCAGCAGCCCAAGACTTTCTAGCGGGGCGTACACCGGGGAGCTGTTTTTT
TRBJ2-2	TRBV7-3	17	NA	TRBD1	CASSFTGGTGDTGELFF	TGTGCCAGCAGTTTTACCGGGGGGACAGGGGACACCGGGGAGCTGTTTTTT
TRBJ1-6	TRBV2	12	NA	NA	CASSAIARVPHF	TGTGCCAGCAGTGCTATCGCCAGGGTTCCGCACTTT
TRBJ1-1	TRBV6-5	15	once	TRBD1	CASSRTGLRNTEAFF	TGTGCCAGCAGTCGGACAGGTCTTAGGAACACTGAAGCTTTCTTT
TRBJ2-3	TRBV19	13	NA	NA	CASRATPTDTQYF	TGTGCCAGTAGGGCGACTCCCACAGATACGCAGTATTTT
TRBJ2-1	TRBV7-9	15	NA	NA	CASSLRGNSYNEQFF	TGTGCCAGCAGCTTACGGGGAAACTCCTACAATGAGCAGTTCTTC
TRBJ2-1	TRBV27	15	NA	TRBD2	CASTPRWRGGNEQFF	TGTGCCAGCACCCCCCGCTGGCGGGGGGGAAATGAGCAGTTCTTC
TRBJ1-2	TRBV7-3	13	NA	NA	CASSLNSNYGYTF	TGTGCCAGCAGCTTAAACTCGAATTATGGCTACACCTTC
TRBJ2-1	TRBV28	15	NA	NA	CASSQKRTAYNEQFF	TGTGCCAGCAGTCAAAAACGGACAGCGTACAATGAGCAGTTCTTC
TRBJ2-5	TRBV2	17	NA	TRBD2	CASSAGVSGGRQETQYF	TGTGCCAGCAGTGCCGGGGTTAGCGGGGGGCGTCAAGAGACCCAGTACTTC
TRBJ1-2	TRBV2	14	NA	NA	CASSERKTNYGYTF	TGTGCCAGCAGTGAGAGAAAGACTAACTATGGCTACACCTTC
TRBJ1-4	TRBV18	14	NA	TRBD1	CASSTGFVNEKLFF	TGTGCCAGCTCGACAGGGTTTGTCAATGAAAAACTGTTTTTT
TRBJ1-2	TRBV4-2	14	NA	TRBD1	CASSRTGSNYGYTF	TGTGCCAGCAGTCGGACAGGATCTAACTATGGCTACACCTTC
TRBJ2-7	TRBV6-2/TRBV6-3	13	NA	NA	CASSYSGGMWQYF	TGTGCCAGCAGTTACTCGGGAGGAATGTGGCAGTACTTC
TRBJ1-4	TRBV9	15	NA	TRBD1	CASSGGGTANEKLFF	TGTGCCAGCAGCGGAGGCGGGACAGCTAATGAAAAACTGTTTTTT
TRBJ2-1	TRBV18	14	NA	TRBD1	CASSLGQPYNEQFF	TGTGCCAGCTCACTGGGACAGCCCTACAATGAGCAGTTCTTC
TRBJ2-1	TRBV14	13	NA	NA	CASSLPGTRKQFF	TGTGCCAGCAGTCTCCCGGGGACTCGAAAACAGTTCTTC
TRBJ1-2	TRBV3-1/TRBV3-2	14	NA	NA	CASSQAAGVAGYTF	TGTGCCAGCAGCCAAGCGGCAGGGGTTGCAGGCTACACCTTC
TRBJ2-3	TRBV10-3	14	NA	TRBD2	CAISAGGGTDTQYF	TGTGCCATCAGTGCTGGGGGGGGGACAGATACGCAGTATTTT
TRBJ1-2	TRBV4-3	16	NA	NA	CASSQVKAGGFYGYTF	TGCGCCAGCAGCCAAGTTAAGGCAGGAGGATTTTATGGCTACACCTTC
TRBJ2-3	TRBV4-3	21	NA	TRBD2	CASSQEPGGGTSGGSRDTQYF	TGCGCCAGCAGCCAAGAGCCCGGGGGTGGAACTAGCGGGGGGTCCCGGGATACGCAGTATTTT
TRBJ1-2	TRBV28	14	NA	TRBD1	CASTGTVAMGGYTF	TGTGCCAGCACTGGGACAGTAGCTATGGGTGGCTACACCTTC
TRBJ1-1	TRBV7-8	13	NA	NA	CASSLGGGTEAFF	TGTGCCAGCAGCTTAGGTGGGGGGACTGAAGCTTTCTTT
TRBJ2-3	TRBV11-1	16	NA	TRBD2	CASSPGLAGGPDTQYF	TGTGCCAGCAGCCCCGGACTAGCGGGGGGCCCAGATACGCAGTATTTT
TRBJ2-3	TRBV6-2/TRBV6-3	14	NA	NA	CASSSGGGTDTQYF	TGTGCCAGCAGTTCTGGCGGGGGCACAGATACGCAGTATTTT
TRBJ1-5	TRBV28	15	NA	NA	CASSLGGTKNQPQHF	TGTGCCAGCAGTTTAGGGGGGACCAAGAATCAGCCCCAGCATTTT
TRBJ1-1	TRBV19	15	NA	NA	CASSIGDILNTEAFF	TGTGCCAGTAGTATAGGGGACATCCTCAACACTGAAGCTTTCTTT
TRBJ1-2	TRBV5-4	15	NA	TRBD1	CASSSGTGGVYGYTF	TGTGCCAGCAGCTCCGGGACAGGGGGCGTCTATGGCTACACCTTC
TRBJ1-1	TRBV18	14	NA	NA	CASSPRGADTEAFF	TGTGCCAGCTCCCCGCGGGGGGCGGACACTGAAGCTTTCTTT